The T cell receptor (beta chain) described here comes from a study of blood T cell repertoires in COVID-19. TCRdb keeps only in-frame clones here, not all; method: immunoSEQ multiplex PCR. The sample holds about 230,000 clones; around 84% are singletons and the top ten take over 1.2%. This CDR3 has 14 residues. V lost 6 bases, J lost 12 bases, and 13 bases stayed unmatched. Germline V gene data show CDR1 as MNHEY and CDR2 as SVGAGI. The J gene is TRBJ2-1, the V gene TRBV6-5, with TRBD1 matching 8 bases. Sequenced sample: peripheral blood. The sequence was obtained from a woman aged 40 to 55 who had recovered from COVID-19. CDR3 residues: CASSRTGPFMVQFF. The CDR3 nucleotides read TGTGCCAGCAGCCGGACAGGGCCTTTTATGGTGCAGTTCTTC.